This T cell receptor beta chain was captured by sequencing in a study of PD-L1 blockade in urothelial cancer. Looking at the study overall: Most of the roughly 30 patients were men whose urothelial cancer was bladder-origin. Once treatment had started, blood was analyzed at 3 weeks (second dose) and again at 6 weeks.

Time point of the sample: pretreatment peripheral blood. Patients had locally advanced or metastatic urothelial carcinoma. The data were produced by immunoSEQ multiplex PCR, yet TCRdb's version contains in-frame clones alone and is incomplete. The sample holds fewer than 65,000 clones, roughly 85% seen once. The starting material was PBMCs, obtained around atezolizumab (anti-PD-L1) treatment. The TCR sequence derives from a woman in her fifties or sixties with urothelial cancer.

The CDR3 DNA follows: TGTGCCAGTAGTAGGACTAGCGGGAGAATTCGAAATGAGCAGTTCTTC. Amino acid sequence: CASSRTSGRIRNEQFF. The rearrangement joins TRBV19 to TRBJ2-1; 13 positions match TRBD2. The CDR3 has 16 residues. In germline, CDR1 is LNHDA, CDR2 SQIVND (reference sequence). V was pared by 4 bases and J by 7 bases, with 7 bases of the junction left unmatched.